A selection of T cell receptor beta chains follows, all from one sample in a study of OX40 agonist ivuxolimab in advanced cancers. Clones were sequenced by immunoSEQ multiplex PCR, and TCRdb holds only the in-frame ones, with some missing. The table records some 60,000 clones, 91% of them present only once. The sequenced sample was CD4+ or CD8+ T cells sorted from blood, obtained in a trial of the OX40 agonist ivuxolimab. Receptors were obtained from an adult with an advanced solid tumor such as melanoma, head and neck, liver or kidney cancer. Both conserved end residues are part of each CDR3. The order of the fields is CDR3 protein, CDR3 DNA, J gene, D gene, V gene, clone size. A D gene is named only where the DNA matches it firmly. The size field is filled for only some rows; it gives once, few, many or a size class.

CDR3: CASSLNRADTQYF
DNA: TGTGCCAGCAGCTTAAATCGTGCAGATACGCAGTATTTT
J: TRBJ2-3
D: NA
V: TRBV7-3
size: NA

CDR3: CASSPTGGPSYEQYF
DNA: TGTGCCAGCAGCCCGACAGGGGGCCCAAGCTACGAGCAGTACTTC
J: TRBJ2-7
D: TRBD1
V: TRBV5-6
size: NA

CDR3: CASRGGQGSYEQYF
DNA: TGTGCCAGCAGGGGGGGACAGGGATCCTACGAGCAGTACTTC
J: TRBJ2-7
D: TRBD1
V: TRBV28
size: NA

CDR3: CASSFYGNYGYTF
DNA: TGTGCCAGCAGTTTTTACGGGAACTATGGCTACACCTTC
J: TRBJ1-2
D: NA
V: TRBV27
size: NA

CDR3: CASSQAGWREGRLGIQYF
DNA: TGTGCCAGCAGCCAGGCGGGGTGGCGGGAGGGCCGGCTGGGCATTCAGTACTTC
J: TRBJ2-4
D: TRBD2
V: TRBV11-1
size: NA

CDR3: CASRSPGLGETQYF
DNA: TGTGCCAGTAGAAGTCCGGGACTAGGGGAGACCCAGTACTTC
J: TRBJ2-5
D: TRBD2
V: TRBV19
size: NA

CDR3: CASTPGPGGEGETQYF
DNA: TGCGCCAGCACCCCTGGGCCAGGGGGGGAGGGAGAGACCCAGTACTTC
J: TRBJ2-5
D: NA
V: TRBV5-1
size: NA

CDR3: CASSILAGAPYEQYF
DNA: TGTGCCAGCAGCATACTAGCGGGAGCCCCCTACGAGCAGTACTTC
J: TRBJ2-7
D: TRBD2
V: TRBV7-3
size: NA

CDR3: CASSRDSAYEQYF
DNA: TGTGCCAGCAGTAGGGACAGCGCCTACGAGCAGTACTTC
J: TRBJ2-7
D: TRBD1
V: TRBV6-1
size: NA

CDR3: CASTLGTSGRDSYEQYF
DNA: TGTGCCAGCACCCTTGGGACTAGCGGGAGGGATTCCTACGAGCAGTACTTC
J: TRBJ2-7
D: TRBD2
V: TRBV28
size: NA

CDR3: CASSPGRSPNNEQFF
DNA: TGTGCCAGCAGCCCCGGCCGCAGCCCAAATAATGAGCAGTTCTTC
J: TRBJ2-1
D: NA
V: TRBV7-3
size: NA

CDR3: CASSFARNSPLHF
DNA: TGTGCCAGCAGCTTCGCTAGAAATTCACCCCTCCACTTT
J: TRBJ1-6
D: NA
V: TRBV13
size: once

CDR3: CASSLGVRDRTYEQYF
DNA: TGTGCCAGCAGCTTAGGGGTCCGGGACAGAACCTACGAGCAGTACTTC
J: TRBJ2-7
D: TRBD1
V: TRBV7-9
size: NA

CDR3: CASSPSSGGSYNEQFF
DNA: TGTGCCAGCTCACCCTCTTCTGGCGGGAGCTACAATGAGCAGTTCTTC
J: TRBJ2-1
D: TRBD2
V: TRBV18
size: NA

CDR3: CASGLGTGGTDTQYF
DNA: TGTGCCAGCGGGCTGGGGACAGGGGGTACAGATACGCAGTATTTT
J: TRBJ2-3
D: TRBD1
V: TRBV28
size: NA

CDR3: CASRAGGAGQPQHF
DNA: TGTGCCAGCAGAGCAGGGGGCGCGGGTCAGCCCCAGCATTTT
J: TRBJ1-5
D: TRBD1
V: TRBV28
size: NA

CDR3: CASSSHRGTESGELFF
DNA: TGTGCCAGCAGCTCCCACCGGGGGACAGAGTCCGGGGAGCTGTTTTTT
J: TRBJ2-2
D: NA
V: TRBV7-3
size: NA

CDR3: CASSPSGGETQYF
DNA: TGTGCCAGCAGCCCTTCGGGAGGAGAGACCCAGTACTTC
J: TRBJ2-5
D: TRBD2
V: TRBV28
size: NA

CDR3: CASSLNGGEGEKLFF
DNA: TGCGCCAGCAGCTTGAATGGGGGGGAAGGAGAAAAACTGTTTTTT
J: TRBJ1-4
D: NA
V: TRBV5-1
size: NA

CDR3: CASSQEQGTDTQYF
DNA: TGCGCCAGCAGCCAAGAGCAGGGCACAGATACGCAGTATTTT
J: TRBJ2-3
D: NA
V: TRBV4-3
size: NA

CDR3: CSGGGRGRETQYF
DNA: TGCAGCGGAGGGGGACGGGGAAGAGAGACCCAGTACTTC
J: TRBJ2-5
D: NA
V: TRBV29-1
size: NA

CDR3: CASSRGYEQYF
DNA: TGTGCCAGCAGCCGGGGGTACGAGCAGTACTTC
J: TRBJ2-7
D: NA
V: TRBV7-2
size: NA

CDR3: CASSLVLSNTGELFF
DNA: TGTGCCAGCAGCTTAGTACTATCGAACACCGGGGAGCTGTTTTTT
J: TRBJ2-2
D: NA
V: TRBV11-2
size: NA

CDR3: CASSLDTDTQYF
DNA: TGTGCCAGCAGCTTAGACACAGATACGCAGTATTTT
J: TRBJ2-3
D: NA
V: TRBV11-3
size: NA

CDR3: CASSQGGLVLPDTQYF
DNA: TGCGCCAGCAGCCAAGGGGGACTAGTGCTCCCAGATACGCAGTATTTT
J: TRBJ2-3
D: TRBD2
V: TRBV4-1
size: once

CDR3: CASSRTGGGGNQPQHF
DNA: TGTGCCAGCAGTAGGACAGGGGGGGGAGGCAATCAGCCCCAGCATTTT
J: TRBJ1-5
D: TRBD1
V: TRBV6-6
size: NA

CDR3: CASSLTGTGGVQDTQYF
DNA: TGCGCCAGCAGCCTAACCGGGACAGGGGGTGTTCAAGATACGCAGTATTTT
J: TRBJ2-3
D: TRBD1
V: TRBV4-1
size: NA

CDR3: CASSLVVGTYEQFF
DNA: TGCGCCAGCAGCTTGGTCGTCGGCACCTATGAGCAGTTCTTC
J: TRBJ2-1
D: NA
V: TRBV5-1
size: NA

CDR3: CASGGGQGSWGTEAFF
DNA: TGCGCCAGCGGCGGGGGACAGGGAAGCTGGGGCACTGAAGCTTTCTTT
J: TRBJ1-1
D: TRBD1
V: TRBV5-1
size: NA

CDR3: CASSESNRRAGNTIYF
DNA: TGCGCCAGCAGTGAGTCGAATCGGAGGGCTGGAAACACCATATATTTT
J: TRBJ1-3
D: NA
V: TRBV10-2
size: NA

CDR3: CASSRPFYSGDPRETQYF
DNA: TGTGCCAGTAGTAGACCGTTCTATAGCGGGGACCCTCGAGAGACCCAGTACTTC
J: TRBJ2-5
D: TRBD2
V: TRBV19
size: NA

CDR3: CASSEVGRLAGVEQFF
DNA: TGTGCCAGCAGTGAAGTCGGGCGACTAGCGGGAGTAGAGCAGTTCTTC
J: TRBJ2-1
D: TRBD2
V: TRBV2
size: NA

CDR3: CASSYSTPKGEQYF
DNA: TGTGCCAGCAGTTACTCGACTCCGAAAGGCGAGCAGTACTTC
J: TRBJ2-7
D: NA
V: TRBV6-5
size: NA

CDR3: CASSPGGQGASRRNYGYTF
DNA: TGTGCCAGCAGCCCAGGCGGGCAAGGGGCTTCTAGACGTAACTATGGCTACACCTTC
J: TRBJ1-2
D: NA
V: TRBV5-5
size: NA

CDR3: CASSKGSYEQYF
DNA: TGTGCCAGCAGTAAGGGCTCCTACGAGCAGTACTTC
J: TRBJ2-7
D: NA
V: TRBV6-5
size: NA

CDR3: CASTRDNQPQHF
DNA: TGTGCCAGCACAAGAGACAATCAGCCCCAGCATTTT
J: TRBJ1-5
D: NA
V: TRBV28
size: few

CDR3: CASSEQGARGTQYF
DNA: TGTGCCAGCAGTGAGCAGGGGGCGAGGGGAACCCAGTACTTC
J: TRBJ2-5
D: TRBD1
V: TRBV6-1
size: NA

CDR3: CSVERGGRIGQPQHF
DNA: TGCAGCGTTGAAAGAGGGGGCAGGATAGGTCAGCCCCAGCATTTT
J: TRBJ1-5
D: TRBD1
V: TRBV29-1
size: NA

CDR3: CASSLDARSTYEQYF
DNA: TGTGCCAGCAGCTTAGATGCTCGCTCGACCTACGAGCAGTACTTC
J: TRBJ2-7
D: NA
V: TRBV11-3
size: NA

CDR3: CASSSPGSSGANVLTF
DNA: TGTGCCAGCAGCTCCCCCGGCAGCTCTGGGGCCAACGTCCTGACTTTC
J: TRBJ2-6
D: NA
V: TRBV28
size: NA

CDR3: CASSVDLAAYNEQFF
DNA: TGTGCCAGCAGCGTAGATTTAGCGGCCTACAATGAGCAGTTCTTC
J: TRBJ2-1
D: NA
V: TRBV9
size: NA

CDR3: CASSPGGPFSGANVLTF
DNA: TGTGCCAGCAGCCCAGGTGGTCCCTTCTCTGGGGCCAACGTCCTGACTTTC
J: TRBJ2-6
D: NA
V: TRBV28
size: few